This T cell receptor (beta chain) was sequenced for a study of blood T cell repertoires in COVID-19. Assignments of participants to cohorts depended upon their own reported clinical history. Each exposed participant met a COVID-19 case in the 2 weeks preceding study entry. Method: immunoSEQ multiplex PCR; TCRdb's copy keeps in-frame clones and lacks some. This sample has under 250,000 clones, with approximately 88% found just once. The sequence derives from a middle-aged woman who had been exposed to COVID-19. The sequencing sample was made of PBMCs or T cells enriched from blood (not recorded which).

CDR3 DNA: TGTGCCAGCTCACCCCAGGGAGGGGGAACTGAAGCTTTCTTT. Translated, it gives CASSPQGGGTEAFF. The chain couples TRBV18 to TRBJ1-1; D possibly corresponds to TRBD1 (6 bases). CDR1 is KGHSH, CDR2 LQKENI, per germline. Trimming pared 3 bases from V and 5 bases from J, leaving 13 bases between. The CDR3 spans 14 residues. Looking up the rest from reference TRBV18 and TRBJ1-1 gives the full variable domain: NAGVMQNPRHLVRRRGQEARLRCSPMKGHSHVYWYRQLPEEGLKFMVYLQKENIIDESGMPKERFSAEFPKEGPSILRIQQVVRGDSAAYFCASSPQGGGTEAFFGQGTRLTVV.